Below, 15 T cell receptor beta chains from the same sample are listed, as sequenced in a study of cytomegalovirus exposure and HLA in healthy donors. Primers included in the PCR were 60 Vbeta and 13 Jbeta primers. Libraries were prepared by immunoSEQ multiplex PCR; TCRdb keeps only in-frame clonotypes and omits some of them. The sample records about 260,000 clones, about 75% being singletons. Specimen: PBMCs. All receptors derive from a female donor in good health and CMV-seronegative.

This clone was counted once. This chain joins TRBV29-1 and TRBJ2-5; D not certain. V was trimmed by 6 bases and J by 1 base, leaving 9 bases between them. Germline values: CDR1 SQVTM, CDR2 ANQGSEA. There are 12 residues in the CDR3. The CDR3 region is CSVERSQETQYF. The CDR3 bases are TGCAGCGTGGAACGGTCCCAAGAGACCCAGTACTTC.

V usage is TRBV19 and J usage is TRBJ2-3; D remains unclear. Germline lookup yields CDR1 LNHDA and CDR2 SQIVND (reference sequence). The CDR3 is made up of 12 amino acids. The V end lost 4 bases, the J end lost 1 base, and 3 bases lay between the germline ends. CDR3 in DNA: TGTGCCAGTAGTAGCGGCACAGATACGCAGTATTTT. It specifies CASSSGTDTQYF.

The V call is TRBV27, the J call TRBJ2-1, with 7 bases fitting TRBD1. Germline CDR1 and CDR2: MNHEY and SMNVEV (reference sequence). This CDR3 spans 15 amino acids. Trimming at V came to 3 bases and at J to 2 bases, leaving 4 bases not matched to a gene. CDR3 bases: TGTGCCAGCAGTTTCCGACAGGGAGCCTACAATGAGCAGTTCTTC. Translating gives CASSFRQGAYNEQFF.

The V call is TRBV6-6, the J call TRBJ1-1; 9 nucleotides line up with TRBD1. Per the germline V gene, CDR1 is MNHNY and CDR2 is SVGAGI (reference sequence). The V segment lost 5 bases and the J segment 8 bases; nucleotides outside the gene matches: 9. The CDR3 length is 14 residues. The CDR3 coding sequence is TGTGCCAGCAGTCCACCGGGACAGGGAATGGAAGCTTTCTTT. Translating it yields CASSPPGQGMEAFF.

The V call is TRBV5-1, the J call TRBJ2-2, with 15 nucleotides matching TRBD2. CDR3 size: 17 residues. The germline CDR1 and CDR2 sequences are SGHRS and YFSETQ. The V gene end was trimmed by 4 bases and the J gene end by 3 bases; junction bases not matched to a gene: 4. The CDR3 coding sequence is TGCGCCAGCAGCGGAGGACTAGCGGGAGGGTACACCGGGGAGCTGTTTTTT. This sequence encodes CASSGGLAGGYTGELFF.

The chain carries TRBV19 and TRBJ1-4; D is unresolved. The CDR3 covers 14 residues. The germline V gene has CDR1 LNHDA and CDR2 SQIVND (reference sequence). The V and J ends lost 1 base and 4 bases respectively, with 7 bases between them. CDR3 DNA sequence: TGTGCCAGTAGTATAGGGCGGATTAATGAAAAACTGTTTTTT. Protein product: CASSIGRINEKLFF.

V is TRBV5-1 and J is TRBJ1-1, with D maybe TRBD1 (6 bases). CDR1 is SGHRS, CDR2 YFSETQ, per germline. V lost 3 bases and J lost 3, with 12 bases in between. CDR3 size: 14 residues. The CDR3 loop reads CASSSGQSYTEAFF. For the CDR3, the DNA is TGCGCCAGCAGCTCCGGACAGAGTTACACTGAAGCTTTCTTT.

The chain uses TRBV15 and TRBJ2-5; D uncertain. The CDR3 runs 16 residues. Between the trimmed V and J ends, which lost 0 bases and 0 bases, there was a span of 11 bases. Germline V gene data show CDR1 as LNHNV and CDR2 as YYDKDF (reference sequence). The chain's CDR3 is CATSRDFPSHQETQYF. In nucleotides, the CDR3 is TGTGCCACCAGCAGAGATTTCCCATCCCACCAAGAGACCCAGTACTTC.

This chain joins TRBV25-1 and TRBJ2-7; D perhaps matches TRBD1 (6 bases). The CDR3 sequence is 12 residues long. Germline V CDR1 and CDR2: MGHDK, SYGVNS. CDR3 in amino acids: CSTGTIRYEQYF. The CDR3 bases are TGTTCAACCGGGACAATACGCTACGAGCAGTACTTC.

The CDR3 region is CASSQRPGFGNTIYF. The CDR3 DNA sequence: TGTGCCAGCAGCCAAAGGCCAGGTTTTGGAAACACCATATATTTT. The chain recombines TRBV14 with TRBJ1-3; no clear D. The CDR3 length is 15 residues. V shed 2 bases and J shed 3 bases, with 11 bases lying between them. The V gene's germline CDR1 is SGHDN and CDR2 FVKESK.

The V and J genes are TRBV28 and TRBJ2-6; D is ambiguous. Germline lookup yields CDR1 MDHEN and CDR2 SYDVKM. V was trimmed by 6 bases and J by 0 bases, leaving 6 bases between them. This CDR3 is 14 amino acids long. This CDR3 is CASRLSSGANVLTF. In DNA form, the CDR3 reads TGTGCCAGCAGACTGAGCTCTGGGGCCAACGTCCTGACTTTC.

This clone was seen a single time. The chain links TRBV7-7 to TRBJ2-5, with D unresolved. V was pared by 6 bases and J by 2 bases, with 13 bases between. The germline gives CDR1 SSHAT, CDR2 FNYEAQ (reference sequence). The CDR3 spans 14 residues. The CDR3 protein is CASSSSLLQETQYF. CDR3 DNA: TGTGCCAGCAGTTCTAGTCTACTTCAAGAGACCCAGTACTTC.

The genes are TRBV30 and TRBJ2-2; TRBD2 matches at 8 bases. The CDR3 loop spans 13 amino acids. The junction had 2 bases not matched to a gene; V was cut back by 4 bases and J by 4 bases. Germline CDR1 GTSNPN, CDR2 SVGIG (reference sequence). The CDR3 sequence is CAWTSGFTGELFF. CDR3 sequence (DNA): TGTGCCTGGACTAGCGGGTTCACCGGGGAGCTGTTTTTT.

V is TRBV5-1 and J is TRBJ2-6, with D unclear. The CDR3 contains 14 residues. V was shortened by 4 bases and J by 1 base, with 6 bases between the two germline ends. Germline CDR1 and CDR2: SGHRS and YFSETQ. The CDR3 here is CASSLGSGANVLTF. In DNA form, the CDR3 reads TGCGCCAGCAGCCTAGGATCTGGGGCCAACGTCCTGACTTTC.

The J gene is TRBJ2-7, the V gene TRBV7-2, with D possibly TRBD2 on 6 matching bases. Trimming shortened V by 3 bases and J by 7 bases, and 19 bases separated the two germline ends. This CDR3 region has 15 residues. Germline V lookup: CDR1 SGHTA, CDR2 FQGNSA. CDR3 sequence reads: CASSFVGSSSLEQYF. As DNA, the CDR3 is TGTGCCAGCAGCTTTGTCGGGAGTAGCTCTCTGGAGCAGTACTTC.